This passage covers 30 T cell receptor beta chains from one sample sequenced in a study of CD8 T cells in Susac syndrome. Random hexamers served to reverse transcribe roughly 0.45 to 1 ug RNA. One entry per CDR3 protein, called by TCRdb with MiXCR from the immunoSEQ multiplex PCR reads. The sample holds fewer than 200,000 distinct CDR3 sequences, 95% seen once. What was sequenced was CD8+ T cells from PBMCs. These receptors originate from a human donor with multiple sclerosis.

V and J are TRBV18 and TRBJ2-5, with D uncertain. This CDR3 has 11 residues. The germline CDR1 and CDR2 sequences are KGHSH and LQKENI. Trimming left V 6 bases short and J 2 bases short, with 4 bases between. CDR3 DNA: TGTGCCAGCTCTCGACAAGAGACCCAGTACTTC. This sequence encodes CASSRQETQYF.

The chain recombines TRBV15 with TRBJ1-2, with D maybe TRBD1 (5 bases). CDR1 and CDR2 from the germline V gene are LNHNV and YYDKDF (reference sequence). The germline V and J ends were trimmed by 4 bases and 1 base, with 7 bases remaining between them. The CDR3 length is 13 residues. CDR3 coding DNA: TGTGCCACCAGCACCGGACATAACTATGGCTACACCTTC. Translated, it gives CATSTGHNYGYTF.

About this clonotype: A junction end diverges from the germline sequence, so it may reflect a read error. Here the CDR3 reads CASRYSIREVPDTQYF. DNA for the CDR3: TGTGCCAGCAGATACTCTATCAGGGAGGTGCCAGATACGCAGTATTTT. This chain uses TRBV6-6 with TRBJ2-3; D might be TRBD2 (6 bases). Germline V gene lookup returns CDR1 MNHNY and CDR2 SVGAGI (reference sequence). This CDR3 spans 16 amino acids.

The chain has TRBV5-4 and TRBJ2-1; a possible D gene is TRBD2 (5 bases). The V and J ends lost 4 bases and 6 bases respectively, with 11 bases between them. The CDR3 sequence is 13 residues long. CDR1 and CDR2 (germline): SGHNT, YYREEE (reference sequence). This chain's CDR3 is CASSQDFINEQFF. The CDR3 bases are TGTGCCAGCAGCCAGGACTTCATCAATGAGCAGTTCTTC.

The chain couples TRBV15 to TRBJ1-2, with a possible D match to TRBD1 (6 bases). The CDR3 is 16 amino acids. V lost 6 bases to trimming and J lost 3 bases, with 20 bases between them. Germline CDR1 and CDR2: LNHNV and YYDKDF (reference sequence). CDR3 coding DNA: TGTGCCACCAGGGGTGTTGGACAGCGGCTTTACTATGGCTACACCTTC. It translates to CATRGVGQRLYYGYTF.

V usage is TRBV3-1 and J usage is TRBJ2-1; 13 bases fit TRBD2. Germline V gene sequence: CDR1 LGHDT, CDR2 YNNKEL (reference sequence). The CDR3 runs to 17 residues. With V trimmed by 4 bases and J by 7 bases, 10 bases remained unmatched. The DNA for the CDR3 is TGTGCCAGCAGCCGAACCGGACTAGCGGGAGCGATGAATGAGCAGTTCTTC. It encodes CASSRTGLAGAMNEQFF.

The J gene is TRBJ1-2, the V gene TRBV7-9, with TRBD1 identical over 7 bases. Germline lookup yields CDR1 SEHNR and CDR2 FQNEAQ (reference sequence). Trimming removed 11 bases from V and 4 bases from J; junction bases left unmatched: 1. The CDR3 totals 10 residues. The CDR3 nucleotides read TGTGCCGGGGACAGCTATGGCTACACCTTC. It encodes CAGDSYGYTF.

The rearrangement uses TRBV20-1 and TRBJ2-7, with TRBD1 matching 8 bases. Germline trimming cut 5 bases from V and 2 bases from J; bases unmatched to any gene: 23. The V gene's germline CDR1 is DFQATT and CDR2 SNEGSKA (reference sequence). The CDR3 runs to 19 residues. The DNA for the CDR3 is TGCAGTGCTCTGGGTGGGGCAGGGGGCGTCGTACGGCACCCCTACGAGCAGTACTTC. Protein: CSALGGAGGVVRHPYEQYF.

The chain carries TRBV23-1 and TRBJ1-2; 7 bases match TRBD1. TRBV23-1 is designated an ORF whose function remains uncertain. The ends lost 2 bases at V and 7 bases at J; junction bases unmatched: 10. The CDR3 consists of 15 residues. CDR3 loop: CASSQRDSRGCGYTF. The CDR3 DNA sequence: TGCGCCAGCAGTCAAAGGGACAGCCGCGGTTGTGGCTACACCTTC.

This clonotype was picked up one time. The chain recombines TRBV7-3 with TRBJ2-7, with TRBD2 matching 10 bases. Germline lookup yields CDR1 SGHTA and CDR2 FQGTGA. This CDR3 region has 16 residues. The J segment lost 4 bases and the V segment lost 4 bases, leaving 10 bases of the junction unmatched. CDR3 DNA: TGTGCCAGCAGCTCGTTAATTAGCGGGAGGTTTTACGAGCAGTACTTC. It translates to CASSSLISGRFYEQYF.

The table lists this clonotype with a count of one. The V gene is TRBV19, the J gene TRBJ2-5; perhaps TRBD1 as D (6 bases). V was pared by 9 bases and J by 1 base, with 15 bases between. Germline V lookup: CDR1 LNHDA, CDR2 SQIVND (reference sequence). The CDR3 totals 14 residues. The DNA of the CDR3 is TGTGCCAGCAGGGACACGTCTCTCCAAGAGACCCAGTACTTC. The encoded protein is CASRDTSLQETQYF.

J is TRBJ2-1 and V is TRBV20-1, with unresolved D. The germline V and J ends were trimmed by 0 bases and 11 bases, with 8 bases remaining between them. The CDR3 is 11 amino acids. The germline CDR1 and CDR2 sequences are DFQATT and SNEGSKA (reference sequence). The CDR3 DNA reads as TGCAGTGCTAGAGATGTGACAAAGCAGTTCTTC. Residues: CSARDVTKQFF.

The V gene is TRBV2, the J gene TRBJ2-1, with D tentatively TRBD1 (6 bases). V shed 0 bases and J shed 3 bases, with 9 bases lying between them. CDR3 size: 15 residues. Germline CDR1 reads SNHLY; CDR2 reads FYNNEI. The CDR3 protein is CASSEAGHLYNEQFF. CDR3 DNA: TGTGCCAGCAGTGAAGCGGGACATCTCTACAATGAGCAGTTCTTC.

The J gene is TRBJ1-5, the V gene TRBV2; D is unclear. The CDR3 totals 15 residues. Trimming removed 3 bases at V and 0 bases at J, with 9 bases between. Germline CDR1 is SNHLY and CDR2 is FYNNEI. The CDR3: CASSEGQNSNQPQHF. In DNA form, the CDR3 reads TGTGCCAGCAGTGAGGGCCAGAATAGCAATCAGCCCCAGCATTTT. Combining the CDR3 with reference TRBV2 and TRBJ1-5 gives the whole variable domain EPEVTQTPSHQVTQMGQEVILRCVPISNHLYFYWYRQILGQKVEFLVSFYNNEISEKSEIFDDQFSVERPDGSNFTLKIRSTKLEDSAMYFCASSEGQNSNQPQHFGDGTRLSIL.

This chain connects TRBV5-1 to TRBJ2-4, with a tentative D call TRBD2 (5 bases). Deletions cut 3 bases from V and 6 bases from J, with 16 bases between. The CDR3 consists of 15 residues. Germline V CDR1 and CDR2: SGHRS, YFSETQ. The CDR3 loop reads CASSSAATEGNIQYF. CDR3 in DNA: TGCGCCAGCAGCTCGGCAGCGACCGAGGGAAACATTCAGTACTTC.

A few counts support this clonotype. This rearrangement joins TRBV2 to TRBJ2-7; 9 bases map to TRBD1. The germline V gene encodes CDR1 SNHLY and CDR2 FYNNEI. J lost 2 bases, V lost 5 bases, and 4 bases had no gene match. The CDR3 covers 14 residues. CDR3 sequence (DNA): TGTGCCAGCAGTTCCCGGGACAGGGCCTACGAGCAGTACTTC. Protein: CASSSRDRAYEQYF.

DNA for the CDR3: TGTGCCAGCAGTCTCGGACCCGCCCCCGGAGAGACCCAGTACTTC. As protein: CASSLGPAPGETQYF. The chain carries TRBV2 and TRBJ2-5, with D hard to call. Germline-derived CDR1 and CDR2 are SNHLY and FYNNEI. CDR3 size: 15 residues. The V end lost 5 bases, the J end lost 4 bases, and 17 bases lay between the germline ends.

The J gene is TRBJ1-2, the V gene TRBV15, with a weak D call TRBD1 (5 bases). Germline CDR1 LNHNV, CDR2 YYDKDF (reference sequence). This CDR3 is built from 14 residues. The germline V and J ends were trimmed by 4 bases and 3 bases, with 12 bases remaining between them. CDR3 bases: TGTGCCACCAGCATAAGGGGAGGGGACTATGGCTACACCTTC. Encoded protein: CATSIRGGDYGYTF.

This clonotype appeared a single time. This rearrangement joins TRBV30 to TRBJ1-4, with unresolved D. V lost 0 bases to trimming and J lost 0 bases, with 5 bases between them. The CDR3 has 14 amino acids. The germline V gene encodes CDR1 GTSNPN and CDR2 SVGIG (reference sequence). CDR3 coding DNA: TGTGCCTGGAGTGTTGTCGCAACTAATGAAAAACTGTTTTTT. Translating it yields CAWSVVATNEKLFF.

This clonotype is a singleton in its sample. CDR3 sequence: CATTGGDEQYF. The CDR3 region has the DNA TGTGCCACAACAGGGGGCGACGAGCAGTACTTC. The V call is TRBV6-5, the J call TRBJ2-7, with TRBD1 matching over 9 bases. J lost 5 bases, V lost 10 bases, and 3 bases had no gene match. The CDR3 runs to 11 residues. The germline gives CDR1 MNHEY, CDR2 SVGAGI.

The CDR3 DNA is TGCGCCAGCAGCCCAAAACCTGTAGCGGACTCTTCCTACGAGCAGTACTTC. It specifies CASSPKPVADSSYEQYF. The V and J genes are TRBV4-1 and TRBJ2-7; tentative D call: TRBD2 (6 bases). Trimming cost V 4 bases and J 1 base, with 20 bases left between them. CDR3 length equals 17 residues. Germline CDR1 MGHRA, CDR2 YSYEKL.

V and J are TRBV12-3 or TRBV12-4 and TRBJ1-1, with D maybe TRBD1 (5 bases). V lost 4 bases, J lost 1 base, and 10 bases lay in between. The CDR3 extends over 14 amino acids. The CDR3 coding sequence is TGTGCCAGCAGTTCACAGGCCGAGAACACTGAAGCTTTCTTT. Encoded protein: CASSSQAENTEAFF.

The CDR3 region is CSVRRENTEAFF. Here the CDR3 DNA reads TGCAGCGTACGACGGGAGAACACTGAAGCTTTCTTT. The chain has TRBV29-1 and TRBJ1-1; no clear D. The CDR3 runs 12 residues. The ends were cut back, 6 bases at V and 1 base at J, with 9 bases in the middle. Germline V gene lookup returns CDR1 SQVTM and CDR2 ANQGSEA.

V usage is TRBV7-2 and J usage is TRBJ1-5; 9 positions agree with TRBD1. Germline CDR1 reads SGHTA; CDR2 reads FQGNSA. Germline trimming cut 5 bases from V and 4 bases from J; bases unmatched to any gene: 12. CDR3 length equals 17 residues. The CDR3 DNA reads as TGTGCCAGCAGCACGGGGACAGGGACGTTGATAAATCAGCCCCAGCATTTT. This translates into CASSTGTGTLINQPQHF.

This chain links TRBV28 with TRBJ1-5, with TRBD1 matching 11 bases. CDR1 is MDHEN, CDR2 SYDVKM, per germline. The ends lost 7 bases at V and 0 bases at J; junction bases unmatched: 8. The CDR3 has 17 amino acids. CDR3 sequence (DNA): TGTGCCAGCACCGGACAGGGGGCGGGATATAGCAATCAGCCCCAGCATTTT. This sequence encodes CASTGQGAGYSNQPQHF.

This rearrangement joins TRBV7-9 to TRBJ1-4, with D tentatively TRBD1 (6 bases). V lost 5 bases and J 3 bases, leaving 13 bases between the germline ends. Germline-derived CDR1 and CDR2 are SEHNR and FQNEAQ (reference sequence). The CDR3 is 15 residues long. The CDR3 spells CASSPPGHSNEKLFF. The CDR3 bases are TGTGCCAGCAGCCCCCCGGGACACTCTAATGAAAAACTGTTTTTT.

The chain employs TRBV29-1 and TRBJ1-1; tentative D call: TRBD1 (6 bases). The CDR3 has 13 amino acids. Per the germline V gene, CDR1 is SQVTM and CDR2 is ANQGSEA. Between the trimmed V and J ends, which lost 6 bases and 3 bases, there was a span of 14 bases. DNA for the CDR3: TGCAGCGTCCCTGAACCAGGGGACACTGAAGCTTTCTTT. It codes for CSVPEPGDTEAFF. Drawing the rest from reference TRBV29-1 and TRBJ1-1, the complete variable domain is SAVISQKPSRDICQRGTSLTIQCQVDSQVTMMFWYRQQPGQSLTLIATANQGSEATYESGFVIDKFPISRPNLTFSTLTVSNMSPEDSSIYLCSVPEPGDTEAFFGQGTRLTVV.

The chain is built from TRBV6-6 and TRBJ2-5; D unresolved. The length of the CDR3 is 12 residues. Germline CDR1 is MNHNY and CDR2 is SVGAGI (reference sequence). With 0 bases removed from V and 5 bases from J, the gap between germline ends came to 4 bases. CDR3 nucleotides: TGTGCCAGCAGTTACTCGACCGAGACCCAGTACTTC. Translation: CASSYSTETQYF.

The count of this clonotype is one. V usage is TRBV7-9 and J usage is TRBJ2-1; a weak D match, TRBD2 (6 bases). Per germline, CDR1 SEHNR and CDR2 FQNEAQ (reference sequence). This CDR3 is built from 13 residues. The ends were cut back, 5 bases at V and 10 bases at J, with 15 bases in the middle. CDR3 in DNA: TGTGCCAGCAGCCCCCCCGGGGGAATCGAGCAGTTCTTC. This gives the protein CASSPPGGIEQFF.

The CDR3 sequence is CASSQDPGVSSTDTQYF. CDR3 sequence (DNA): TGCGCCAGCAGCCAAGACCCCGGAGTTTCTAGCACAGATACGCAGTATTTT. The chain couples TRBV4-1 to TRBJ2-3; D gene uncertain. CDR1 and CDR2 (germline): MGHRA, YSYEKL. This CDR3 is 17 amino acids long. V lost 0 bases, J lost 0 bases, and 13 bases lay in between.